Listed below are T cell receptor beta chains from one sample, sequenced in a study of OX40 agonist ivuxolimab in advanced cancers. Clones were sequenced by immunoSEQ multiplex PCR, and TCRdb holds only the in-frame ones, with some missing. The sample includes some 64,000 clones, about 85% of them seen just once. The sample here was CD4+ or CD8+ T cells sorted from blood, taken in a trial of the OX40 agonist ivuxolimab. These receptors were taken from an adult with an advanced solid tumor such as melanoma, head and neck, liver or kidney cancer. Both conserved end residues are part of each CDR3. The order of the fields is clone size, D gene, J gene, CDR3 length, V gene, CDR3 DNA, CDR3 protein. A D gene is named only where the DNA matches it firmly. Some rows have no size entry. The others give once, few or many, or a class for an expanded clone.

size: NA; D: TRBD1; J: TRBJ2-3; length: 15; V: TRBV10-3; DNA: TGTGCCATCAGGCCCGACAGGGGGCCGACAGATACGCAGTATTTT; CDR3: CAIRPDRGPTDTQYF
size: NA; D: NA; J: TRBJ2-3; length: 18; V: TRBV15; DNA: TGTGCCACCAGCAGCATACGCGGGGCGCACCTCCCTCCAGATACGCAGTATTTT; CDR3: CATSSIRGAHLPPDTQYF
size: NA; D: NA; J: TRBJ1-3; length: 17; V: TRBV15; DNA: TGTGCCACCAGCAGAGTCTACGGCAGCCACTTCGGAAACACCATATATTTT; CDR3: CATSRVYGSHFGNTIYF
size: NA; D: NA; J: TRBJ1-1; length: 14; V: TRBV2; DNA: TGTGCCAGCAGTACCGGAGGGGGGAACACTGAAGCTTTCTTT; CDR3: CASSTGGGNTEAFF
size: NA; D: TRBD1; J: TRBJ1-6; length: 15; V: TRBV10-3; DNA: TGTGCCATCAGTGAGCTGTCAGGGGGTAATTCACCCCTCCACTTT; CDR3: CAISELSGGNSPLHF
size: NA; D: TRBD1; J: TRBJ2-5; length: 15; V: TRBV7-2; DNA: TGTGCCAGCAGCTTAGGGAACAGGGGGCGGGAGACCCAGTACTTC; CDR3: CASSLGNRGRETQYF
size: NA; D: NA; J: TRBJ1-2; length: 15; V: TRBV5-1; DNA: TGCGCCAGCAGCTTGGGGACAGCGGGGACCTATGGCTACACCTTC; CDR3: CASSLGTAGTYGYTF
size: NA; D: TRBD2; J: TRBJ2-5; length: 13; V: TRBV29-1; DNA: TGCAGCGTTGGAGGGACTAGCGCGCAGACCCAGTACTTC; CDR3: CSVGGTSAQTQYF
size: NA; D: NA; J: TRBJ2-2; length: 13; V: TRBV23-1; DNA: TGCGCCAGCAGAAAACTTCTCACCGGGGAGCTGTTTTTT; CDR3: CASRKLLTGELFF
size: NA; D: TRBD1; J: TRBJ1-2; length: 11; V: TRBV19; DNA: TGTCCCGGACAGGGGGCGAGAGGCTACACCTTC; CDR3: CPGQGARGYTF
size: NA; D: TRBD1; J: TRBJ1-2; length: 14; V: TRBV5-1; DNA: TGCGCCAGCAGCTTGTCGCAGGGGGCGTCTGGCTACACCTTC; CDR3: CASSLSQGASGYTF
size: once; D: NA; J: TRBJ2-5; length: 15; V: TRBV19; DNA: TGTGCCAGTAGTATCGGGGTTCCGTTCGGAGAGACCCAGTACTTC; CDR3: CASSIGVPFGETQYF
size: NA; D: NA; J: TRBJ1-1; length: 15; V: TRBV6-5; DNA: TGTGCCAGCAGTCGCGGGGGGCCGACGAACACTGAAGCTTTCTTT; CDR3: CASSRGGPTNTEAFF
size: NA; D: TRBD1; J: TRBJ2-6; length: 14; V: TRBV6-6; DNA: TGTGCCAGCAGTACAGGGGCTGGGGCCAACGTCCTGACTTTC; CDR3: CASSTGAGANVLTF
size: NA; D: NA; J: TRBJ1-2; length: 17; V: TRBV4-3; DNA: TGCGCCAGCAGCCAAGAACCCCCTGGGGGCTTGGTCTATGGCTACACCTTC; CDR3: CASSQEPPGGLVYGYTF
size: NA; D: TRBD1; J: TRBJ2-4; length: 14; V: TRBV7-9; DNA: TGTGCCAGCAGCTTGGACAGGGGTAGGAACATTCAGTACTTC; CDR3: CASSLDRGRNIQYF
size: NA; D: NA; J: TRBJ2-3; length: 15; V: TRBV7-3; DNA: TGTGCCAGCAGCTACTATGCGGGGCCAACAGATACGCAGTATTTT; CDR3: CASSYYAGPTDTQYF
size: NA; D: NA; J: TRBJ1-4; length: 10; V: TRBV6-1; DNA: TGTGCCAGACCAGGGGCCAAACTGTTTTTT; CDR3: CARPGAKLFF
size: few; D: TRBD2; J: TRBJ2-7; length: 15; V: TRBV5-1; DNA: TGCGCCAGCAGCGTCGGGACTAGCGGGGGCTACGAGCAGTACTTC; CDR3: CASSVGTSGGYEQYF
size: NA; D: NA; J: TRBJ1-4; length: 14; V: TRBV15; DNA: TGTGCCACCAGCAGAGATTTGGTAAATGAAAAACTGTTTTTT; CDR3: CATSRDLVNEKLFF
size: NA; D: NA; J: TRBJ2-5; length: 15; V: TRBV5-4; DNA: TGTGCCAGCAGCTTGGCCGGACTACCCAAAGAGACCCAGTACTTC; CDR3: CASSLAGLPKETQYF
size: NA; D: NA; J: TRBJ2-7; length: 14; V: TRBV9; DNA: TGTGCCAGCAGCCCCGGGCGGGGGCGGTACGAGCAGTACTTC; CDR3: CASSPGRGRYEQYF
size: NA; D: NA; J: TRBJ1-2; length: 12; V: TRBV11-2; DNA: TGTGCCAGCAGCTTCCGGACTCATAGCTACACCTTC; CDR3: CASSFRTHSYTF
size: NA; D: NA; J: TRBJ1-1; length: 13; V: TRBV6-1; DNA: TGTGCCATCTCGGGACGGATGAACACTGAAGCTTTCTTT; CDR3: CAISGRMNTEAFF